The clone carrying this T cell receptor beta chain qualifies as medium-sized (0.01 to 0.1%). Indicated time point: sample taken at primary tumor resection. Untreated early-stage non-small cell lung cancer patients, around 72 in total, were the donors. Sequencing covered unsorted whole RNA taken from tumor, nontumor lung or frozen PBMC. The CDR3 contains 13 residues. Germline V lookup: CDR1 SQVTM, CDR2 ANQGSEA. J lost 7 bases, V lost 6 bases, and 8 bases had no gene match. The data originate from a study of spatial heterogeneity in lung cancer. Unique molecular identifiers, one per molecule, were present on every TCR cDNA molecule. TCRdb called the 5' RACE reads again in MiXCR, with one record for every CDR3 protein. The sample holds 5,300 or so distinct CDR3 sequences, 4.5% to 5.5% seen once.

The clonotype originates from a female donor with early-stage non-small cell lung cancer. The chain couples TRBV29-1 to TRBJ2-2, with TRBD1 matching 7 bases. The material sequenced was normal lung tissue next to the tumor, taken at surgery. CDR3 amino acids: CSVRPTGNGELFF. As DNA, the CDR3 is TGCAGCGTCCGCCCGACAGGGAACGGGGAGCTGTTTTTT.